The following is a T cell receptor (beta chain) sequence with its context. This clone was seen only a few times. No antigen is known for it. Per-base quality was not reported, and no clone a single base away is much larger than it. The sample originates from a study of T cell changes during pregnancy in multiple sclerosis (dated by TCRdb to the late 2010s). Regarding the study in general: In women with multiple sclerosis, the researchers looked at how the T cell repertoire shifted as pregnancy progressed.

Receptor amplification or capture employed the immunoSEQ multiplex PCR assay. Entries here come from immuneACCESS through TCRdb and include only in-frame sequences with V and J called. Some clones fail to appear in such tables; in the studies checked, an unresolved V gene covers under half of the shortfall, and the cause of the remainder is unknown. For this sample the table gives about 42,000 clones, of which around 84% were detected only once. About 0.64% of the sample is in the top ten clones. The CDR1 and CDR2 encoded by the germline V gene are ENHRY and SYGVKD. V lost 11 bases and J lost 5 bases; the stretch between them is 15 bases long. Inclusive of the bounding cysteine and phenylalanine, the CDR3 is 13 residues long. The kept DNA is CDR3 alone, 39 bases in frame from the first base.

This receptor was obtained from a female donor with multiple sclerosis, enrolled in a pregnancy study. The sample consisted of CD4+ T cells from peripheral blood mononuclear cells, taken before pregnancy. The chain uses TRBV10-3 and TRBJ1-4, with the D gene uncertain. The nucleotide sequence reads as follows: TGTGCCGCCGGACGGGATCCAAATGAAAAACTGTTTTTT. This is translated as CAAGRDPNEKLFF.